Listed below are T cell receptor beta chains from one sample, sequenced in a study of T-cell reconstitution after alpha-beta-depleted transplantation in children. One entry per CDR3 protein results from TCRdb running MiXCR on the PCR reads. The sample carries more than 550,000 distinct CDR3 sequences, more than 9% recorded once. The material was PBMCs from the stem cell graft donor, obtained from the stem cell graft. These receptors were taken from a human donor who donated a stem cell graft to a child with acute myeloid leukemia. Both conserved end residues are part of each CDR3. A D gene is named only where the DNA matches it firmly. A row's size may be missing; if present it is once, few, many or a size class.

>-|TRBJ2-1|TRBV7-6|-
CASSLLPSVSYNEQFF
TGTGCCAGCAGCCTTTTACCTAGCGTCTCCTACAATGAGCAGTTCTTC
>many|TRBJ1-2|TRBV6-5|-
CASSSWVGYTF
TGTGCCAGCAGTTCGTGGGTTGGCTACACCTTC
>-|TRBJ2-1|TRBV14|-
CASSQDLFGLPYNEQFF
TGTGCCAGCAGCCAAGATCTCTTCGGACTCCCCTACAATGAGCAGTTCTTC
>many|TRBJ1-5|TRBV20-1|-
CSAREVVVRGAQHF
TGCAGTGCTAGAGAAGTGGTAGTTCGGGGGGCCCAGCATTTT
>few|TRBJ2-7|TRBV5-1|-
CASSSGGTMNEQYF
TGCGCCAGCAGCTCCGGGGGAACAATGAACGAGCAGTACTTC
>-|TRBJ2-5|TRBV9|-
CASSGKGQTQETQYF
TGTGCCAGCAGCGGAAAGGGGCAGACCCAAGAGACCCAGTACTTC
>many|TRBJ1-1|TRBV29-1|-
CSVEGGQPNTEAFF
TGCAGCGTTGAAGGTGGACAGCCGAACACTGAAGCTTTCTTT
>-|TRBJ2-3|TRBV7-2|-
CASSSRLGVADTQYF
TGTGCCAGCAGCTCCCGACTAGGAGTCGCAGATACGCAGTATTTT
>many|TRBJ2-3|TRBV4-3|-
CASSQGLTDTQYF
TGCGCCAGCAGCCAAGGGTTAACAGATACGCAGTATTTT
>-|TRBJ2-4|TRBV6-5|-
CASAGLDSIQYF
TGTGCCAGCGCGGGCCTCGACAGCATTCAGTACTTC
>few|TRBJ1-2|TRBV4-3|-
CASSQDNAGRYGYTF
TGCGCCAGCAGCCAAGATAATGCAGGGCGATATGGCTACACCTTC
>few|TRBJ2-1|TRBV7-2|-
CASSSWGADNEQFF
TGTGCCAGCAGCTCTTGGGGGGCGGACAATGAGCAGTTCTTC
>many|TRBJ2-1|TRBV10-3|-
CAISDLAGDRNEQFF
TGTGCCATCAGTGACCTGGCGGGAGACAGGAATGAGCAGTTCTTC
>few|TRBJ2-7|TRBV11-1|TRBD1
CASSSLDPGQEESYEQYF
TGTGCCAGCAGCTCCCTAGACCCCGGACAGGAGGAATCCTACGAGCAGTACTTC
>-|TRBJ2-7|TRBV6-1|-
CASSLLGRDKAYEQYF
TGTGCCAGCAGTCTATTAGGGCGGGACAAGGCCTACGAGCAGTACTTC
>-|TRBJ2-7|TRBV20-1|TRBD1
CSARLRTGNYEQYF
TGCAGTGCTAGGCTTCGGACAGGGAACTACGAGCAGTACTTC
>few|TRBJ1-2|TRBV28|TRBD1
CASSQPGQGGYGYTF
TGTGCCAGCAGCCAACCTGGACAGGGGGGATATGGCTACACCTTC
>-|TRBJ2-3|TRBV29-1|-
CSVLRGTDTQYF
TGCAGCGTTCTTCGCGGCACAGATACGCAGTATTTT
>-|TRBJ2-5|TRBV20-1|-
CSALEAAGLTETQYF
TGCAGTGCCCTGGAAGCGGCAGGGCTCACGGAGACCCAGTACTTC
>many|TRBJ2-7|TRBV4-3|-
CASSRSDGLSYEQYF
TGCGCCAGCAGCCGCTCGGATGGCCTCTCCTACGAGCAGTACTTC
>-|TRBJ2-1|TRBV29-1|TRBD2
CSVEEGGLAGEGGQFF
TGCAGCGTTGAAGAAGGGGGACTAGCGGGAGAGGGTGGGCAGTTCTTC
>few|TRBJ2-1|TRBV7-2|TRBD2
CASSPRSGIGYNEQFF
TGTGCCAGCAGCCCACGTAGCGGGATAGGCTACAATGAGCAGTTCTTC
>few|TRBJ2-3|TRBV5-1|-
CASSMAGFPPDTQYF
TGCGCCAGCAGCATGGCAGGCTTTCCCCCAGATACGCAGTATTTT
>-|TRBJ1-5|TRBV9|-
CASSVSGGNQPQHF
TGTGCCAGCAGCGTGTCCGGTGGGAATCAGCCCCAGCATTTT
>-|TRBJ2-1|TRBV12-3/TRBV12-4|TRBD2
CASSPHPGTTEQFF
TGTGCCAGCAGTCCACATCCCGGGACTACTGAGCAGTTCTTC
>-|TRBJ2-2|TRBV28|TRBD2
CASSLVRGGRAKTGELFF
TGTGCCAGCAGCCTCGTACGGGGCGGGAGGGCGAAAACCGGGGAGCTGTTTTTT
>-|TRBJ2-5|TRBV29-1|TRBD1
CSVLYRGGEAQYF
TGCAGCGTTTTGTACAGGGGTGGAGAGGCCCAGTACTTC
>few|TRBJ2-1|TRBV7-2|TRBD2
CAEREENEQFF
TGTGCTGAGCGGGAGGAGAATGAGCAGTTCTTC
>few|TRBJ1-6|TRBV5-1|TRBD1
CASSPQAGTGRSPLHF
TGCGCCAGCAGCCCCCAGGCCGGGACAGGGCGTTCACCCCTCCACTTT
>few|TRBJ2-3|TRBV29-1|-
CSGTDEDTQYF
TGCAGCGGCACGGATGAAGATACGCAGTATTTT
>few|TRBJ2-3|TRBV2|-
CASNRYGATDTQYF
TGTGCCAGCAATAGGTATGGGGCCACAGATACGCAGTATTTT
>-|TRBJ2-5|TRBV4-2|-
CASSPGHPEETQYF
TGTGCCAGCAGCCCGGGACACCCGGAGGAGACCCAGTACTTC
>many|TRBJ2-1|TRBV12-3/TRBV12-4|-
CASSLADRVGDEQFF
TGTGCCAGCAGTTTAGCAGACCGGGTCGGGGATGAGCAGTTCTTC
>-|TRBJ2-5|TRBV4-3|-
CASSREDTVQETQYF
TGCGCCAGCAGCCGAGAAGACACGGTCCAAGAGACCCAGTACTTC
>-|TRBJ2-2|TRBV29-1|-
CSVEGPTETGELFF
TGCAGCGTTGAGGGACCGACTGAAACCGGGGAGCTGTTTTTT
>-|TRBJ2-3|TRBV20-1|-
CSARVQAGFSTDTQYF
TGCAGTGCTAGAGTTCAGGCGGGATTTAGCACAGATACGCAGTATTTT
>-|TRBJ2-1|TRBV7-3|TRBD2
CASSRGLAGSSYNEQFF
TGTGCCAGCAGCCGGGGACTAGCAGGGAGCTCCTACAATGAGCAGTTCTTC
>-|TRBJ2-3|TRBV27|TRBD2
CASSIFGLAGPTDTQYF
TGTGCCAGCAGCATCTTTGGACTAGCGGGACCGACAGATACGCAGTATTTT
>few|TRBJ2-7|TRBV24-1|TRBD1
CATSDWGQGKDEQYF
TGTGCCACCAGTGATTGGGGACAGGGTAAGGACGAGCAGTACTTC
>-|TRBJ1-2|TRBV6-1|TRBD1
CASSGPWDSLYGYTF
TGTGCCAGCAGTGGACCCTGGGACAGCCTCTATGGCTACACCTTC
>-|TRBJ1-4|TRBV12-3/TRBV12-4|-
CASSLDQVEKLFF
TGTGCCAGCAGTTTGGACCAAGTCGAAAAACTGTTTTTT
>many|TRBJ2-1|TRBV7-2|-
CASSLRATASSYNEQFF
TGTGCCAGCAGCTTACGCGCCACAGCGAGCTCCTACAATGAGCAGTTCTTC
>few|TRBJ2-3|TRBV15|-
CATSPSPQADTQYF
TGTGCCACCAGCCCCAGCCCTCAAGCAGATACGCAGTATTTT
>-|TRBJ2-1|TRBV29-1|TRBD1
CSVEGDRVSYNEQFF
TGCAGCGTTGAGGGGGACAGGGTGTCCTACAATGAGCAGTTCTTC
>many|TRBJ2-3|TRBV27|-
CASSLPPWDTQYF
TGTGCCAGCAGTCTCCCCCCCTGGGATACGCAGTATTTT
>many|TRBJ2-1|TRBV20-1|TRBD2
CSAIRGGSHNEQFF
TGCAGTGCTATACGGGGGGGGTCGCACAATGAGCAGTTCTTC
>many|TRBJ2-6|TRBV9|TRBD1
CASSGRDRMSSGANVLTF
TGTGCCAGCAGCGGCCGGGACAGGATGAGCTCTGGGGCCAACGTCCTGACTTTC
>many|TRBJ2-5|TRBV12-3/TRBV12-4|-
CASSMTGQETQYF
TGTGCCAGCAGTATGACAGGACAAGAGACCCAGTACTTC
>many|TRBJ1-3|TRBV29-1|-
CSVGREGGNTIYF
TGCAGCGTTGGCAGGGAGGGCGGAAACACCATATATTTT
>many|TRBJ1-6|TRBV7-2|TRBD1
CASSSRQGLSPLHF
TGTGCCAGCAGCTCACGACAGGGTCTTTCACCCCTCCACTTT
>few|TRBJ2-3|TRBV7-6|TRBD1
CASSLVTGGTDTQYF
TGTGCCAGCAGCTTAGTTACAGGGGGCACAGATACGCAGTATTTT
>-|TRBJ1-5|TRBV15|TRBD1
CATGQGQGENQPQHF
TGTGCCACTGGACAGGGGCAAGGGGAGAATCAGCCCCAGCATTTT
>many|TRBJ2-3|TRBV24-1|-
CATSDWVAVRDTQYF
TGTGCCACCAGTGATTGGGTAGCGGTGAGGGATACGCAGTATTTT
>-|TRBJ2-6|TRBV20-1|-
CSALDSLSGANVLTF
TGCAGTGCCCTGGACAGTCTCTCTGGGGCCAACGTCCTGACTTTC